These 5 T cell receptor beta chains share one sample of origin, sequenced in a study of blood T cell repertoires in COVID-19. TCRdb's table, derived via immunoSEQ multiplex PCR, lists solely in-frame clones and lacks some. Among 250,000 to 350,000 clones listed, roughly 90% were seen once. Sequenced: peripheral blood. The receptors were gathered from a woman in her twenties or thirties with COVID-19, enrolled during active disease.

The table lists this clone with a count of one. CDR3 protein: CATSRGGGSQETQYF. CDR3 sequence (DNA): TGTGCCACCAGCAGAGGAGGGGGCTCTCAAGAGACCCAGTACTTC. This chain uses TRBV15 with TRBJ2-5; 7 bases match TRBD1. Germline lookup yields CDR1 LNHNV and CDR2 YYDKDF (reference sequence). J gave up 2 bases and V 1 base, and 4 bases lay outside the gene matches. The CDR3 totals 15 residues.

V is TRBV4-3 and J is TRBJ1-1; TRBD1 might be the D (6 bases). V lost 2 bases to trimming and J lost 5 bases, with 9 bases between them. CDR1 LGHNA and CDR2 YSLEER come from the germline V gene. This CDR3 contains 13 residues. CDR3 sequence (DNA): TGCGCCAGCAGCCAACAGGGGCTTACTGAAGCTTTCTTT. It specifies CASSQQGLTEAFF.

This sequence joins TRBV5-1 and TRBJ1-1, with TRBD1 matching over 12 bases. V lost 5 bases and J lost 1; bases outside the gene matches: 3. This CDR3 spans 15 amino acids. From germline, CDR1 is SGHRS and CDR2 YFSETQ. The CDR3 here is CASSGGQGANTEAFF. The CDR3 DNA is TGCGCCAGCAGTGGGGGACAGGGGGCGAACACTGAAGCTTTCTTT.

V gene TRBV30 combines with J gene TRBJ1-2; possibly TRBD1 for D (6 bases). The CDR3 extends over 11 amino acids. The V gene lost 1 base and the J gene lost 12 bases, with 12 bases spanning the gap. Germline assignment: CDR1 GTSNPN and CDR2 SVGIG (reference sequence). The CDR3, as DNA: TGTGCCTGGAGTGGAGGGACAACACACACCTTC. It specifies CAWSGGTTHTF. Drawing the rest from reference TRBV30 and TRBJ1-2, the complete variable domain is SQTIHQWPATLVQPVGSPLSLECTVEGTSNPNLYWYRQAAGRGLQLLFYSVGIGQISSEVPQNLSASRPQDRQFILSSKKLLLSDSGFYLCAWSGGTTHTFGSGTRLTVV.

The chain couples TRBV29-1 to TRBJ1-4; 8 positions match TRBD1. Germline CDR1 is SQVTM and CDR2 is ANQGSEA. Unmatched junction bases numbered 6, after V lost 6 bases and J lost 6 bases. The CDR3 is 13 amino acids. CDR3 sequence reads: CSVQGAGDEKLFF. Written as DNA, the CDR3 is TGCAGCGTCCAGGGGGCAGGGGATGAAAAACTGTTTTTT.